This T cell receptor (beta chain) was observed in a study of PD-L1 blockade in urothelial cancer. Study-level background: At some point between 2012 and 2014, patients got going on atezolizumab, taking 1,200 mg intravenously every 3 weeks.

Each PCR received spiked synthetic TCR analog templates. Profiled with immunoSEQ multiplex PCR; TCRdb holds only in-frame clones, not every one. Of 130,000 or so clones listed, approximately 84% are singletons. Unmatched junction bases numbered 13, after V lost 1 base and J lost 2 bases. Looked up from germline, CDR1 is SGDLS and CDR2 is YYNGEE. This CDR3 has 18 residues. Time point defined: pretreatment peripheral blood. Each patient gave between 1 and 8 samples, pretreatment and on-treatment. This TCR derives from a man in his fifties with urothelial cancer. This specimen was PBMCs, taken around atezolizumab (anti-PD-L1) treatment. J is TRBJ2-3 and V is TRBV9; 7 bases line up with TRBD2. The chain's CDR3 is CASSVRFGASGDTDTQYF. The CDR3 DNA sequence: TGTGCCAGCAGCGTAAGGTTTGGGGCTAGCGGAGACACAGATACGCAGTATTTT.